What follows is one T cell receptor (beta chain) and its context. It has no known antigen specificity. No much larger clone is present one base from it, and per-base qualities are unavailable. This sample was taken from a study of blood T cell repertoires in COVID-19 (dated by TCRdb to 2018 to 2020). The study in broad terms: The collaborator samples originated in the United States, Italy and Spain and spanned the acute and convalescent phases of COVID-19. Deeply sampled blood TCRbeta repertoires from subjects exposed to, actively infected with, or recovered from COVID-19 were included in the dataset. Where available, HLA class I and class II types were obtained from metadata supplied by the sample provider rather than from assay-based typing. Samples were obtained from the ongoing ImmuneRACE study (first 160 participants) and from over a thousand subjects provided by 6 global collaborators. Sample metadata almost always included a de-identified subject ID, COVID-19 status, age in years and sex. The repertoires were released in a freely available public database intended as a resource for research on the immune response to SARS-CoV-2. The material from the prospective study consisted of cDNA or gDNA derived from T cells, B-cell-depleted T cells, or PBMCs.

The CDR3 has 15 amino acids, counting the end cysteine and phenylalanine. The sequence is cut down to CDR3 DNA, 45 bases in frame from base 1. Taken from the germline V gene, the CDR1 and CDR2 loops are KGHDR and SFDVKD. V loses 5 bases of germline sequence and J loses 2 bases, and the interval between the two ends is 13 bases. Collaborating institutions collected whole blood in K2EDTA tubes following their own protocols. For TCRbeta analysis, collaborators shipped samples in one of three forms: frozen whole blood, isolated PBMCs, or DNA extracted from either of those sample types. Overall study results and their limits: The amount of clinical and demographic metadata varied by source and participant and was provided uncurated.

TCRbeta CDR3 regions were amplified from genomic DNA using the immunoSEQ Assay, a bias-controlled multiplex PCR. The paper's processing steps were these. The number of nucleated cells in each sample was estimated from the amplification of reference gene primers within the assay. To quantify the absolute abundance of each unique TCRbeta CDR3 rearrangement, sequence reads were collapsed and filtered. Productive Simpson clonality was computed per sample as the square root of Simpson's diversity index over productive rearrangements. The clones in this table, taken by TCRdb from immuneACCESS, are in-frame only. Not every clone is retained; where verified, under half of the shortfall comes from an unresolved V gene, and the cause of the rest is unknown. V, J and clone size are those of that table, while D and trimming were read from the DNA. The sample records 140,000 or so clones, around 77% of which are singletons. The top ten constitute approximately 8.6% of the sample.

The sequencing sample was made of peripheral blood. Rearrangement joined TRBV24-1 to TRBJ2-3, with the D gene call left open. This TCR was recovered from a man in his fifties with active or convalescent COVID-19. The DNA sequence is given as TGTGCCACCAGTGGGGCGTCTACTTACACAGATACGCAGTATTTT. It translates to CATSGASTYTDTQYF.